Listed below are T cell receptor beta chains from one sample, sequenced in a study of PD-L1 blockade in urothelial cancer. The table came from immunoSEQ multiplex PCR; TCRdb's copy has only in-frame clones and leaves some out. The sample carries about 43,000 clones, approximately 88% recorded once. The sample here was PBMCs, taken around atezolizumab (anti-PD-L1) treatment. The receptors derive from a man aged 80 or over with urothelial cancer. Each CDR3 is given without its conserved first and last residue. Clone size, where shown, is once, few, many, or a class for clones that have expanded.

abundance	v_gene	len	CDR3aa
-	TRBV5-1	13	ASSLAGGYQETQY
once	TRBV6-5	10	ASSWPGGTQY
once	TRBV4-1	12	ASSQDSGIGGYT
-	TRBV11-2	13	ASSLGPSGVYEQY
-	TRBV7-2	12	ASRRTGSGNEQF
-	TRBV6-5	12	ASSYSGARYEQY
-	TRBV25-1	12	ASSETGVTDTQY
-	TRBV6-5	13	ASSYAKQVRREQY
-	TRBV9	14	ASSEPGTGVGTEAF
-	TRBV19	13	ASSDGQSGANVLT
-	TRBV11-2	15	ASSLVTTGMGVYGYT
-	TRBV4-1	13	ASSPGQGNGQPQH
-	TRBV2	12	ASSEYAGRSEQY
-	TRBV30	11	AWSVLPTDTQY
-	TRBV4-3	13	ASSQDSTGGTEAF
-	TRBV6-1	9	ASVTVHEQY
-	TRBV5-6	10	ASSAGSIPLH
-	TRBV28	14	ASSLMAEGPRGKQY
few	TRBV5-5	13	ASSTGTSLGYEQF
-	TRBV6-6	13	ASSYSHNSGNTIY
-	TRBV28	10	ASSLGGYGYT
-	TRBV28	12	ASSLGGEMETQY
-	TRBV29-1	9	SVDRGAEAF
-	TRBV7-2	15	ASSRPTSGRASYEQY
-	TRBV9	13	ASSVGSGAAGELF
-	TRBV28	15	ASSENSGRSSRETQY
-	TRBV10-3	13	AISNLAGGYNEQF
-	TRBV5-8	17	ASSLGGGVGLAGHNEQF
once	TRBV11-2	12	ASLREVGNNEQF
-	TRBV11-2	13	ASSFRDRGYHEQY
-	TRBV11-2	12	ASSKPGQSYEQY
-	TRBV19	12	ASSIRDRGAEAF
once	TRBV28	11	ASSRGTEYEQY
-	TRBV19	13	ASSISLDRGYGYT
-	TRBV11-2	15	ASRHGAGTRNSDTQY
-	TRBV2	16	ASSRAIAGGPSTDTQY
-	TRBV30	12	AKSSGRVSGELF
-	TRBV11-2	13	ASSLPGLAGHEQF
-	TRBV7-2	14	ASSLTAGGISYEQY
-	TRBV19	12	ASSMRDRFSEQY
-	TRBV9	13	ASSVSGASTDTQY
-	TRBV18	13	ASSPQGYSYNEQF
-	TRBV6-6	12	ASTGSPLYNEQF
once	TRBV20-1	9	SARSGNEQF
-	TRBV5-5	13	ASSLGQGWYNEQF
once	TRBV2	10	ASSAGQLEQY
-	TRBV11-2	14	ASSLTGREGRDEQF
-	TRBV7-8	15	ASSLVTAGLLENTIY
-	TRBV5-1	16	ASSRRGRGRGAQETQY
-	TRBV5-1	11	ASSPDGGTEAF